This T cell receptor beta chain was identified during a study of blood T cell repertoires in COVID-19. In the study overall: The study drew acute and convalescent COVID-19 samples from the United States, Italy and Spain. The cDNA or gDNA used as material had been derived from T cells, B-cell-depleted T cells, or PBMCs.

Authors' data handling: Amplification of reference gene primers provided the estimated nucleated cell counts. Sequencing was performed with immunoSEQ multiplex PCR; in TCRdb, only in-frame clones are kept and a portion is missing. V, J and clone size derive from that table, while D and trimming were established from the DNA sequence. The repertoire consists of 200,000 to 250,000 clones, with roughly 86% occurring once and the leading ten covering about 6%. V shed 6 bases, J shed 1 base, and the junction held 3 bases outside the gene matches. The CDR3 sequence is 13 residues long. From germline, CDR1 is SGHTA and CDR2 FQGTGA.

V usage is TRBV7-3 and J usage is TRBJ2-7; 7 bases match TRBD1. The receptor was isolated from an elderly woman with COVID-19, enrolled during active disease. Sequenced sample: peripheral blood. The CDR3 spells CASSPRGSYEQYF. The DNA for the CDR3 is TGTGCCAGCAGTCCCAGGGGGTCCTACGAGCAGTACTTC.